Below, one TCR beta chain is given with its context. The sample is drawn from a study of blood T cell repertoires in COVID-19. Method: immunoSEQ multiplex PCR; TCRdb's copy keeps in-frame clones and lacks some. The sample lists 150,000 to 200,000 clones, approximately 86% occurring once. The CDR3 length is 17 residues. Germline CDR1 is MNHEY and CDR2 is SVGEGT. V lost 5 bases, J lost 5 bases, and 9 bases stayed unmatched. Sequenced: peripheral blood. This clonotype was obtained from a man in his 70s with active or convalescent COVID-19. The chain combines TRBV6-2 or TRBV6-3 with TRBJ1-4; TRBD1 matches at 12 bases. The CDR3 DNA reads TGTGCCAGCAGTCGGGACAGGGGGCTTTTCGGCAATGAAAAACTGTTTTTT. Its translation is CASSRDRGLFGNEKLFF.